This T cell receptor (beta chain) was retrieved from a study of cytomegalovirus exposure and HLA in healthy donors. V was clipped by 2 bases and J by 7 bases, with 20 bases between them. Germline-derived CDR1 and CDR2 are GTSNPN and SVGIG (reference sequence). This CDR3 region has 15 residues. Details on this clone: Its specificity is unknown.

Method: immunoSEQ multiplex PCR; TCRdb's copy keeps in-frame clones and lacks some. The sample has more than 140,000 clones, about 89% seen once. Regarding the study as a whole: TCR beta chains numbering under 200 were designated cytomegalovirus-associated. Subsequent analysis found a tendency for first-cohort TCR clusters to co-occur within the 100 to 150 validation repertoires. Reports indicated that the classifier achieved high specificity and sensitivity in diagnosing cytomegalovirus status. Rare TCR sequences dominated, though some public TCRs recurred in many donors.

The sequence came from a woman under 30 in good health and CMV-seropositive. This chain joins TRBV30 and TRBJ2-5, with D perhaps matching TRBD2 (6 bases). The sample was PBMCs. This chain's CDR3 is CAWSRQGGILGTQYF. For the CDR3, the DNA is TGTGCCTGGAGTCGTCAAGGCGGGATACTTGGGACCCAGTACTTC.